A selection of T cell receptor beta chains follows, all from one sample in a study of radiotherapy plus CTLA-4 blockade in lung cancer. TCRdb keeps only in-frame clones here, not all; method: immunoSEQ multiplex PCR. The sample holds about 14,000 clones, around 87% seen once. Sequenced material: peripheral blood, taken from a patient treated with radiotherapy plus ipilimumab. Every receptor here comes from a human donor with non-small cell lung cancer that progressed on radiotherapy plus ipilimumab. Some clones in this sample may be carry-over from other donors' samples. Both conserved end residues are part of each CDR3. Each record gives: V gene, D gene, J gene, clone size, CDR3 DNA, CDR3 protein. A D gene is named only where the DNA matches it firmly. Rows may omit the clone size; those that give it use once, few, many or a size class.

TRBV19	TRBD1	TRBJ1-1	.	TGTGCCAGTAGTCTTCTTCGGGACAGTAACGCTTTCTTT	CASSLLRDSNAFF
TRBV7-3	TRBD1	TRBJ1-1	.	TGTGCCAGCAGCGTTGATTCAGGGGGCGGCACTGAAGCTTTCTTT	CASSVDSGGGTEAFF
TRBV10-2	TRBD1	TRBJ2-7	.	TGCGCCAGCAGTGAATTAACAAAGGACAGGGGGCGCGAGCAGTACTTC	CASSELTKDRGREQYF
TRBV15	TRBD1	TRBJ1-1	.	TGTGCCACCAGCAGAGATACCCGGACAGGGATCCGGTACACTGAAGCTTTCTTT	CATSRDTRTGIRYTEAFF
TRBV27	.	TRBJ1-5	.	TGTGCCAGCAGTACAGGGTATAGCAATCAGCCCCAGCATTTT	CASSTGYSNQPQHF
TRBV6-4	.	TRBJ2-2	once	TGTGCCAGCAGTGATCTAGTCACCGGGGAGCTGTTTTTT	CASSDLVTGELFF
TRBV2	TRBD1	TRBJ1-5	once	TGTGCCAGCACCGGGACAGGGAATCAGCCCCAGCATTTT	CASTGTGNQPQHF
TRBV6-1	.	TRBJ2-2	once	TGTGCCAGTGTAGCGGTGAACACCGGGGAGCTGTTTTTT	CASVAVNTGELFF
TRBV30	TRBD1	TRBJ1-5	.	TGTGCCTGGAGTGGCGCGGACAGGGGGCGCTTCGGTCAGCCCCAGCATTTT	CAWSGADRGRFGQPQHF
TRBV7-7	.	TRBJ2-7	.	TGTGCCAGCAGTCCCCATACGGGGTCCTACGAGCAGTACTTC	CASSPHTGSYEQYF